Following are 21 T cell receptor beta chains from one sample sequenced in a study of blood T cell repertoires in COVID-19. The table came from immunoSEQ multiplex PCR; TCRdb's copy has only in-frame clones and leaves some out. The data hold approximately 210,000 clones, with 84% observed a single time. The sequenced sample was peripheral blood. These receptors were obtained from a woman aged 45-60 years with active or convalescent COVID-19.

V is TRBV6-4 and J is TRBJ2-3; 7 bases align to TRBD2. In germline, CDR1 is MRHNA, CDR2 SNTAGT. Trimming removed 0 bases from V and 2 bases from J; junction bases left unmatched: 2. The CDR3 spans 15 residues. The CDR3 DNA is TGTGCCAGCAGTGACTCGGGGACTACCACAGATACGCAGTATTTT. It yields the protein CASSDSGTTTDTQYF.

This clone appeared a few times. CDR3: CASTPGYNGNQPQHF. DNA for the CDR3: TGTGCCAGCACGCCGGGGTATAATGGCAATCAGCCCCAGCATTTT. This chain links TRBV28 with TRBJ1-5, with unresolved D. The CDR3 extends over 15 amino acids. Trimming removed 7 bases from V and 2 bases from J, with 15 bases in between. Germline V lookup: CDR1 MDHEN, CDR2 SYDVKM.

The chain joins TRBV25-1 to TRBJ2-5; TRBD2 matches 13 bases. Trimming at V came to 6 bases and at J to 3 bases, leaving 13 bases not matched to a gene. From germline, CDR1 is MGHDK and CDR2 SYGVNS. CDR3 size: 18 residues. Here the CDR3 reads CASSPLWTSGGMEETQYF. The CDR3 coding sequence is TGTGCCAGCAGCCCCTTATGGACTAGCGGGGGAATGGAAGAGACCCAGTACTTC.

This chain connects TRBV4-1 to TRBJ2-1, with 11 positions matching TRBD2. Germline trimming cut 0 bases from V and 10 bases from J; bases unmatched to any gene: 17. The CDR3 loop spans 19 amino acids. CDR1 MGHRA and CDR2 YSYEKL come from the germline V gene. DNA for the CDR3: TGCGCCAGCAGCCAAGATCCTGGGGGACTAGCGGCCCTAGGAGTGGAGCAGTTCTTC. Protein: CASSQDPGGLAALGVEQFF.

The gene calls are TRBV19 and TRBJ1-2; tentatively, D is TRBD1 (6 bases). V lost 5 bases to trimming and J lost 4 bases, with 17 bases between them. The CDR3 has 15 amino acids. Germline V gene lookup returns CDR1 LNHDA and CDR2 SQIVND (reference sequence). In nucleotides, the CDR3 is TGTGCCAGTAGTGCCCGTCAGGGGTCGGGCTATGGCTACACCTTC. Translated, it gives CASSARQGSGYGYTF.

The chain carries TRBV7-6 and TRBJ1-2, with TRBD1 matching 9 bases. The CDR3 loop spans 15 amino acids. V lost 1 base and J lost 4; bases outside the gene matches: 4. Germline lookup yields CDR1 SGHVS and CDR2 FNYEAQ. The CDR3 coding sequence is TGTGCCAGCAGCTTAGAGGGGACAGGGCTCTATGGCTACACCTTC. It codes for CASSLEGTGLYGYTF. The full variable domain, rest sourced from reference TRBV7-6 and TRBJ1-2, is GAGVSQSPRYKVTKRGQDVALRCDPISGHVSLYWYRQALGQGPEFLTYFNYEAQQDKSGLPNDRFSAERPEGSISTLTIQRTEQRDSAMYRCASSLEGTGLYGYTFGSGTRLTVV.

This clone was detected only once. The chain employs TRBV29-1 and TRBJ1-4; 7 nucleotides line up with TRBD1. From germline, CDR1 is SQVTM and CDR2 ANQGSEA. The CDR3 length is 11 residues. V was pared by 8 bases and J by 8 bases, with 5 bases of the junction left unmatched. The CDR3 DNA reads TGCAGCTTCTCACAGGGGGAAAAACTGTTTTTT. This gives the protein CSFSQGEKLFF.

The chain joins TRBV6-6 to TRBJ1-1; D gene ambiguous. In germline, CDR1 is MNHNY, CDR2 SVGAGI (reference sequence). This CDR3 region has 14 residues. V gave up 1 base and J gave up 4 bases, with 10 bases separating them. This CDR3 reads CASSYFSGGTEAFF. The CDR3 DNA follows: TGTGCCAGCAGTTACTTTTCAGGAGGCACTGAAGCTTTCTTT.

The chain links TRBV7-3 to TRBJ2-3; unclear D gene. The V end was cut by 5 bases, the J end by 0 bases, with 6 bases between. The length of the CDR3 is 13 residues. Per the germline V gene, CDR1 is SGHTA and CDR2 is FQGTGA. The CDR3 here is CASSPQSTDTQYF. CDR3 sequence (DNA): TGTGCCAGCAGCCCCCAAAGCACAGATACGCAGTATTTT.

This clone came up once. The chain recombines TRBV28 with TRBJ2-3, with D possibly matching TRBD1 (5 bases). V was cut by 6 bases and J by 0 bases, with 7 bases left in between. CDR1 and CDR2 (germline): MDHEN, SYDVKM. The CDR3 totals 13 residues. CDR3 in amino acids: CASRTDSTDTQYF. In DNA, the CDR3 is TGTGCCAGCAGGACAGATAGCACAGATACGCAGTATTTT.

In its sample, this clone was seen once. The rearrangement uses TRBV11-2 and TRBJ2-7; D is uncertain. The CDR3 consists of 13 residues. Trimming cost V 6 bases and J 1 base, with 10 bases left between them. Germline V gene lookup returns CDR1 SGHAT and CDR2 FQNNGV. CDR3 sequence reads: CASSLLQSYEQYF. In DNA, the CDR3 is TGTGCCAGCAGTCTCCTCCAGTCCTACGAGCAGTACTTC.

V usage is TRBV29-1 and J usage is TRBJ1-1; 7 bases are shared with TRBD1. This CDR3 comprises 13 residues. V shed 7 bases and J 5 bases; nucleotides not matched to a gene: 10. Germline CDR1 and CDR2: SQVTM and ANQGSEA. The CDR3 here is CSALEGAWTEAFF. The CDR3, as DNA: TGCAGCGCCCTCGAGGGGGCGTGGACTGAAGCTTTCTTT.

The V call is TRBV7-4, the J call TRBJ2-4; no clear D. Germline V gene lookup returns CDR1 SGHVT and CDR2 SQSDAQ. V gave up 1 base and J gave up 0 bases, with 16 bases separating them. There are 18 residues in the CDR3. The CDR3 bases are TGTGCCAGCAGCTTAGTAACGCGGATATCCCTAGCCAAAAACATTCAGTACTTC. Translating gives CASSLVTRISLAKNIQYF.

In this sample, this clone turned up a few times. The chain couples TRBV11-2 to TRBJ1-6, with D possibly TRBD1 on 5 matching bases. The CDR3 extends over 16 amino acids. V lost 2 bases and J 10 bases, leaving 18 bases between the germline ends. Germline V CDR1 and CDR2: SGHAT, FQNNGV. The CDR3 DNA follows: TGTGCCAGCAGCTTAATAGTGGGGGGTAAGAGCTCACCCCTCCACTTT. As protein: CASSLIVGGKSSPLHF.

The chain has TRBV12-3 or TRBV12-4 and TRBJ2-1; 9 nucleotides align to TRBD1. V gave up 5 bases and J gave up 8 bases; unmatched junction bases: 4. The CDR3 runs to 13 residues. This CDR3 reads CASSGGQGDEQFF. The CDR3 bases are TGTGCCAGCAGTGGGGGACAGGGCGATGAGCAGTTCTTC.

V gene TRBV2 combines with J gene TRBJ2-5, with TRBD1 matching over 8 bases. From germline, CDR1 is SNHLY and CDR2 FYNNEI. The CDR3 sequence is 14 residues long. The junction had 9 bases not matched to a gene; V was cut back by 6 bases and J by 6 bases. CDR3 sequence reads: CASSADRAVKTQYF. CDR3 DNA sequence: TGTGCCAGCAGCGCGGACAGGGCGGTGAAGACCCAGTACTTC.

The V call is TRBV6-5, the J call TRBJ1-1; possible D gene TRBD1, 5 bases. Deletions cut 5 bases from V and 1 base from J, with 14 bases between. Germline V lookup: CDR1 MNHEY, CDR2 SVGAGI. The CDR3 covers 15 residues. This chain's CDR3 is CASSPGSRANTEAFF. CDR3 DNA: TGTGCCAGCAGTCCAGGTTCCAGGGCGAACACTGAAGCTTTCTTT.

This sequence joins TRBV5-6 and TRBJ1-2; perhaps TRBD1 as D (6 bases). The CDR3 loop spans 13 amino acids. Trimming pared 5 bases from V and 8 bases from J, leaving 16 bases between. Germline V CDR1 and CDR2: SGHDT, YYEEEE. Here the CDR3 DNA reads TGTGCCAGCAGTACAGGGCCGACGGGAGGCTACACCTTC. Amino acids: CASSTGPTGGYTF.

CDR3 residues: CASSVDRSGEQFF. The DNA of the CDR3 is TGTGCCAGCAGCGTAGACAGGTCGGGTGAGCAGTTCTTC. The genes are TRBV9 and TRBJ2-1, with a possible D match to TRBD1 (5 bases). The CDR3 consists of 13 residues. Trimming left V 0 bases short and J 9 bases short, with 10 bases between. Germline V gene sequence: CDR1 SGDLS, CDR2 YYNGEE.

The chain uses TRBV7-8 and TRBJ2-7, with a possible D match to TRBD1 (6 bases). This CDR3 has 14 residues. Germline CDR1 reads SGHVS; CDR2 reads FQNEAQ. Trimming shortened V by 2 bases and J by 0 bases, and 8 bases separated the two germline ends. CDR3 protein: CASSLLGGSYEQYV. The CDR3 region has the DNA TGTGCCAGCAGCTTATTAGGGGGCTCCTACGAGCAGTACGTC.

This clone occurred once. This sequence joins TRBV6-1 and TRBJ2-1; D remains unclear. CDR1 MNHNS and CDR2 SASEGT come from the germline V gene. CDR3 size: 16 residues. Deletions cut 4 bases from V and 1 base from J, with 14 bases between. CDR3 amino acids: CASSGREAASYNEQFF. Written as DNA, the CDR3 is TGTGCCAGCAGTGGGCGCGAGGCGGCGTCCTACAATGAGCAGTTCTTC.